This TCR beta chain is drawn from a study of control samples from healthy donors and cancer patients. Trimming shortened V by 3 bases and J by 0 bases, and 11 bases separated the two germline ends. There are 14 residues in the CDR3. Germline CDR1 is GTSNPN and CDR2 is SVGIG (reference sequence). Assay: immunoSEQ multiplex PCR; the TCRdb copy retains only in-frame clones and omits some. This sample has over 150,000 clones, with about 93% found just once. V gene TRBV30 combines with J gene TRBJ2-5, with D unclear. This clonotype was sampled from a man aged 18 to 30 in good health. The sample was blood. CDR3 coding DNA: TGTGCCTGGAGCAACACTGGACACCAAGAGACCCAGTACTTC. It codes for CAWSNTGHQETQYF.